Listed here are 13 T cell receptor beta chains from one sample, sequenced in a study of T cells expressing NK-cell markers. Following a re-call of the 5' RACE reads, TCRdb has one entry per CDR3 protein and lacks DNA. The sample totals about 440,000 distinct CDR3 sequences; its top ten clones hold more than 7%. The sequenced sample was blood T cells: a sorted CD56 or NKG2C T cell subset, CD4+ or CD8+ T cells, or bulk PBMC T cells (not recorded which). The receptors here all came from a woman between 18 and 75 years old in good health.

The chain is built from TRBV4-3 and TRBJ1-6. There are 17 residues in the CDR3. Germline-derived CDR1 and CDR2 are LGHNA and YSLEER. CDR3 sequence: CASSQEPTGLFNSPLHF.

The rearrangement joins TRBV5-6 to TRBJ2-1; the D call of TRBD1 rests on TCRdb alone, since no DNA is present to check it. CDR1 SGHDT and CDR2 YYEEEE come from the germline V gene. The CDR3 has 12 amino acids. The CDR3 is CASSRREHEQFF. The full variable domain, completed using reference TRBV5-6 and TRBJ2-1, is DAGVTQSPTHLIKTRGQQVTLRCSPKSGHDTVSWYQQALGQGPQFIFQYYEEEERQRGNFPDRFSGHQFPNYSSELNVNALLLGDSALYLCASSRREHEQFFGPGTRLTVL.

V gene TRBV25-1 combines with J gene TRBJ2-5. The CDR3 consists of 16 residues. Looked up from germline, CDR1 is MGHDK and CDR2 is SYGVNS. CDR3 protein: CASSGSVHGVRETQYF.

The chain combines TRBV24-1 with TRBJ2-7. The CDR3 covers 12 residues. Germline CDR1 and CDR2: KGHDR and SFDVKD. The CDR3 protein is CATSDLNYEQYF.

The V call is TRBV6-5, the J call TRBJ2-2; with no DNA, the TCRdb D assignment of TRBD2 cannot be verified. Looked up from germline, CDR1 is MNHEY and CDR2 is SVGAGI. There are 16 residues in the CDR3. CDR3 amino acids: CASSLKAVGWLGELFF.

V gene TRBV5-1 combines with J gene TRBJ1-1; TCRdb's D call, TRBD1, is unchecked because there is no DNA. CDR3 length: 15 amino acids. Germline V gives CDR1 SGHRS, CDR2 YFSETQ. CDR3 sequence reads: CASSFSTGTNTEAFF.

The chain has TRBV5-4 and TRBJ2-7; the TRBD1 assignment by TCRdb is unverifiable without DNA. Germline lookup yields CDR1 SGHNT and CDR2 YYREEE (reference sequence). The CDR3 has 14 residues. The CDR3 is CASSFKTGSYEQYF.

The rearrangement links TRBV20-1 to TRBJ2-2; as DNA is missing, the TRBD1 call by TCRdb cannot be tested. Germline V lookup: CDR1 DFQATT, CDR2 SNEGSKA (reference sequence). The CDR3 runs 15 residues. The CDR3 loop is CSARVGGRGTGELFF.

The chain joins TRBV11-2 to TRBJ2-3. Germline-derived CDR1 and CDR2 are SGHAT and FQNNGV. The CDR3 is 16 amino acids. CDR3 loop: CASSHGNRGGTDTQYF.

The V gene is TRBV20-1, the J gene TRBJ2-2; the TRBD1 assignment by TCRdb is unverifiable without DNA. The CDR3 spans 15 residues. CDR1 is DFQATT, CDR2 SNEGSKA, per germline (reference sequence). This chain's CDR3 is CSATNRGYWDRELFF.

J is TRBJ2-7 and V is TRBV12-3 or TRBV12-4. The CDR3 runs 13 residues. The CDR3 sequence is CASSFLQRPEQYF.

The gene calls are TRBV5-6 and TRBJ1-5; TCRdb proposes TRBD1, but this gene call is untestable without DNA. Germline V gene data show CDR1 as SGHDT and CDR2 as YYEEEE. The CDR3 length is 14 residues. CDR3 residues: CASSLWTLDQPQHF.

The chain links TRBV7-2 to TRBJ2-1; checking the TCRdb D call of TRBD1 is not possible without DNA. CDR3 length: 14 amino acids. Germline V gene lookup returns CDR1 SGHTA and CDR2 FQGNSA. The CDR3 region is CASSLTDSYNEQFF.